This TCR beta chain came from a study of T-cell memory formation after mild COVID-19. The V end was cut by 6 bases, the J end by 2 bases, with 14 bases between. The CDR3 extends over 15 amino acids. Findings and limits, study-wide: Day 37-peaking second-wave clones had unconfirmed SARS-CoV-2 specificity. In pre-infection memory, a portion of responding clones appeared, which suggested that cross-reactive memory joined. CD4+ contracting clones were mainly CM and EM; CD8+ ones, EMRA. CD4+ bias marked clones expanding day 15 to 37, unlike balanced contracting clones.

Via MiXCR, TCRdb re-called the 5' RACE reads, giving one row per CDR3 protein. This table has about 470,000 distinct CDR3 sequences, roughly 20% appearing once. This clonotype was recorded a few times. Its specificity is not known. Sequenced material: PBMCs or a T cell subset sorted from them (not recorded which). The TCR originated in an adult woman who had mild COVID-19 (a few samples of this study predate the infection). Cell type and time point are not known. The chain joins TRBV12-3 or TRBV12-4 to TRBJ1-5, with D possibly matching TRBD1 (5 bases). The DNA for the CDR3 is TGTGCCAGCAGCCGCGGACCGGGGGGCAATCAGCCCCAGCATTTT. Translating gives CASSRGPGGNQPQHF.